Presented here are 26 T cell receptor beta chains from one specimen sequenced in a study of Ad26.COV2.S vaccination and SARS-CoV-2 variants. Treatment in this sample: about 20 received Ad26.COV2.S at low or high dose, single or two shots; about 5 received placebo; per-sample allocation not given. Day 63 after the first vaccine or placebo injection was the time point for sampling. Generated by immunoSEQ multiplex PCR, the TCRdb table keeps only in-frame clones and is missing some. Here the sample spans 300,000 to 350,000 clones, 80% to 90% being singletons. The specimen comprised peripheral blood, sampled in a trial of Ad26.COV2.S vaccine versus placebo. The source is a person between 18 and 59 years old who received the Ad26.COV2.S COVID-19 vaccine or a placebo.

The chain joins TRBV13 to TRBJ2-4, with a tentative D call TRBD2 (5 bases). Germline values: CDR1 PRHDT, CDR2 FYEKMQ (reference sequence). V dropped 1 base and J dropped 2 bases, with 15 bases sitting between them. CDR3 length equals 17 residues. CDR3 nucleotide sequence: TGTGCCAGCAGCTTAGTATCTGGTGGCGGGTCCAAAAACATTCAGTACTTC. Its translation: CASSLVSGGGSKNIQYF. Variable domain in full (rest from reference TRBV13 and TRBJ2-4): AAGVIQSPRHLIKEKRETATLKCYPIPRHDTVYWYQQGPGQDPQFLISFYEKMQSDKGSIPDRFSAQQFSDYHSELNMSSLELGDSALYFCASSLVSGGGSKNIQYFGAGTRLSVL.

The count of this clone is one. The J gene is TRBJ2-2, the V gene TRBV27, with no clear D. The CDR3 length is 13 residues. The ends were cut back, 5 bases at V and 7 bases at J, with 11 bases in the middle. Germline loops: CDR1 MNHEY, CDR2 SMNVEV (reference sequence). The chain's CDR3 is CASSSNWGGELFF. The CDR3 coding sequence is TGTGCCAGCAGTAGCAATTGGGGCGGGGAGCTGTTTTTT.

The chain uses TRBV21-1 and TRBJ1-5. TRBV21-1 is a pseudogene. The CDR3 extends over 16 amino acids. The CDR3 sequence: CASSKVCRYSNQPQHF. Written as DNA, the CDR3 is TGTGCCAGCAGCAAAGTGTGCCGGTATAGCAATCAGCCCCAGCATTTT.

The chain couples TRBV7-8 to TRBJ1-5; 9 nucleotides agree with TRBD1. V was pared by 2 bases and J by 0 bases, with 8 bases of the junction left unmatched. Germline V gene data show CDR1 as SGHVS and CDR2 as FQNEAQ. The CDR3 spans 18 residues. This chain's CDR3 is CASSLNKGTGSSNQPQHF. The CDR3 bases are TGTGCCAGCAGCTTAAATAAGGGGACAGGGAGTAGCAATCAGCCCCAGCATTTT.

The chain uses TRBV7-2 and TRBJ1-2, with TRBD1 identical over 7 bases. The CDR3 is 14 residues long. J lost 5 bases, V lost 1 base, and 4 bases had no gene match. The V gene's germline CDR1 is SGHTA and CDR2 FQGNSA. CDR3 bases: TGTGCCAGCAGCTTAGACAGGGGAGGGTATGGCTACACCTTC. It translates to CASSLDRGGYGYTF.

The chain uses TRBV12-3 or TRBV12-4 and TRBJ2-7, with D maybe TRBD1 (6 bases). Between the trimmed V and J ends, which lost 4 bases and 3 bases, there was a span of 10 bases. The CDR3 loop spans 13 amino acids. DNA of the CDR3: TGTGCCAGCAGTTCCGGACAGATCTACGAGCAGTACTTC. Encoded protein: CASSSGQIYEQYF.

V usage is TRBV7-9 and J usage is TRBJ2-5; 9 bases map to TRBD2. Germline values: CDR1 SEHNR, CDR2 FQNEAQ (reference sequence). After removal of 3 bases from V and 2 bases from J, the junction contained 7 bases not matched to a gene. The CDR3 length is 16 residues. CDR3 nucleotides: TGTGCCAGCAGCTTTAGGGCGGGAGGGGATCAAGAGACCCAGTACTTC. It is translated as CASSFRAGGDQETQYF.

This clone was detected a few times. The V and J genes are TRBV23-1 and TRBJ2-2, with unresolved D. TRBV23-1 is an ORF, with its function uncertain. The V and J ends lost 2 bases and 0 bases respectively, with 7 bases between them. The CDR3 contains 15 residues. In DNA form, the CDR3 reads TGCGCCAGCAGTCAAATCTCAACGAACACCGGGGAGCTGTTTTTT. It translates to CASSQISTNTGELFF.

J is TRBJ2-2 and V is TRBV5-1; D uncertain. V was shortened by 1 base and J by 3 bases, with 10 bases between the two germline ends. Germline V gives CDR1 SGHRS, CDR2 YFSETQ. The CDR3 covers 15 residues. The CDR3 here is CASSLPDADTGELFF. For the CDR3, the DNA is TGCGCCAGCAGCTTGCCGGATGCGGACACCGGGGAGCTGTTTTTT.

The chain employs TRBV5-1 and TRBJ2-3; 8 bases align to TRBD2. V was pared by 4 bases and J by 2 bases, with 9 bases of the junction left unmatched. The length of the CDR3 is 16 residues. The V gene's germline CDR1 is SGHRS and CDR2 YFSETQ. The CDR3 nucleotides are TGCGCCAGCAGCCTAAGCGGGGGAGGGTCCACAGATACGCAGTATTTT. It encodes CASSLSGGGSTDTQYF.

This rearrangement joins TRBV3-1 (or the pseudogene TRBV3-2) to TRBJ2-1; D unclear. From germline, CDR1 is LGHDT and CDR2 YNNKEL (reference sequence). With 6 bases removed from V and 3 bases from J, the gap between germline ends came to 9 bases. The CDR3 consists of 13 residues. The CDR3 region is CASSRLFYNEQFF. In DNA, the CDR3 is TGTGCCAGCAGTAGATTGTTCTACAATGAGCAGTTCTTC.

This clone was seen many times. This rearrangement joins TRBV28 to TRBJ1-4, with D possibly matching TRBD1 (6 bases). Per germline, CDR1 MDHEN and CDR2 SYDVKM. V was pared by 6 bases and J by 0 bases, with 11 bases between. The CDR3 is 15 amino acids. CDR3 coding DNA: TGTGCCAGCAGACAGGGATCCCCAACTAATGAAAAACTGTTTTTT. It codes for CASRQGSPTNEKLFF.

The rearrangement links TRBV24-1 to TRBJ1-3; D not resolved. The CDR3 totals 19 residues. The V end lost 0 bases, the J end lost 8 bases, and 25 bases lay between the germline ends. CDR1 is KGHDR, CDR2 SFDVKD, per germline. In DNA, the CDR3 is TGTGCCACCAGTGATTTGCAAAAGGTGGAAGTGCCACTTTCCCACACCATATATTTT. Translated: CATSDLQKVEVPLSHTIYF.

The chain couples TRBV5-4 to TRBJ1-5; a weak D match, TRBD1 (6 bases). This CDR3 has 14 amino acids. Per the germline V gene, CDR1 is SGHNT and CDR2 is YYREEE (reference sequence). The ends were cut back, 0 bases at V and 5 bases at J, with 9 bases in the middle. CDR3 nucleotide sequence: TGTGCCAGCAGCTTGGGGGGGGGCGATCAGCCCCAGCATTTT. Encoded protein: CASSLGGGDQPQHF.

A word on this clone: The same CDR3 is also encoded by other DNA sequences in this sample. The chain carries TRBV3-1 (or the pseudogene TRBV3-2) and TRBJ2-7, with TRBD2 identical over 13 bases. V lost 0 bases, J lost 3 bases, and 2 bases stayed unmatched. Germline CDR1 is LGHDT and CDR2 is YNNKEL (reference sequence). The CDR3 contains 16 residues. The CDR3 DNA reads TGTGCCAGCAGCCAAGATCGACTAGCGGGAGGCTACGAGCAGTACTTC. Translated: CASSQDRLAGGYEQYF.

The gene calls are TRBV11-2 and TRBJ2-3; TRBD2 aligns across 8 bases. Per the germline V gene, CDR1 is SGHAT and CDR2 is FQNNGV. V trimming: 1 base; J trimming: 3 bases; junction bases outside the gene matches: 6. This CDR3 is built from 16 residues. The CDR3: CASSLGSGSRTDTQYF. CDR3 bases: TGTGCCAGCAGCTTAGGAAGCGGGAGTAGGACAGATACGCAGTATTTT.

This chain's CDR3 is CASSPVGQNLNTGELFF. CDR3 in DNA: TGTGCCAGCTCACCGGTAGGACAGAACCTTAACACCGGGGAGCTGTTTTTT. The V call is TRBV18, the J call TRBJ2-2, with D tentatively TRBD1 (6 bases). From germline, CDR1 is KGHSH and CDR2 LQKENI. There are 17 residues in the CDR3. Trimming took 3 bases from V and 2 from J, leaving 16 bases between them.

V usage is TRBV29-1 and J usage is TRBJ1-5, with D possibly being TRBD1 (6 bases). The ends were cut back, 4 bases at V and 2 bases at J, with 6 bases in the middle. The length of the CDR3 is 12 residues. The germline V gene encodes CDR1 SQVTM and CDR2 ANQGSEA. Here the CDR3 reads CSVGQGNQPQHF. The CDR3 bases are TGCAGCGTTGGACAGGGCAATCAGCCCCAGCATTTT.

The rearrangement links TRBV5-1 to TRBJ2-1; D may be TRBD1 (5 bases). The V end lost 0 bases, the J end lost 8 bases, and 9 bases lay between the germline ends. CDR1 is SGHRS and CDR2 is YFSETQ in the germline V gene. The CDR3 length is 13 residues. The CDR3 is CASSLVRVDEQFF. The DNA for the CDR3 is TGCGCCAGCAGCTTGGTCAGGGTCGATGAGCAGTTCTTC.

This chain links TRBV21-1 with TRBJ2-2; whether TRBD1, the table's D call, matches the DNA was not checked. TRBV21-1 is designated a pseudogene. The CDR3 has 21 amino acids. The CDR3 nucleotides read TGTGCCAGCAGCAAAAACAGGGTCTTGGGATTAAAGATAGCGAACACCGGGGAGCTGTTTTTT. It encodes CASSKNRVLGLKIANTGELFF.

As DNA, the CDR3 is TGCGCCAGCAGCAAGGGACGCGGGCCCGATACGCAGTATTTT. The encoded protein is CASSKGRGPDTQYF. V is TRBV5-1 and J is TRBJ2-3; D possibly matches TRBD1 or TRBD2 (5 bases each). The CDR3 has 14 amino acids. V lost 4 bases to trimming and J lost 6 bases, with 15 bases between them. Germline CDR1 is SGHRS and CDR2 is YFSETQ.

The CDR3 coding sequence is TGTGCCAGCAGCTTGGGATATAGCAATCAGCCCCAGCATTTT. Translated, it gives CASSLGYSNQPQHF. This sequence joins TRBV5-6 and TRBJ1-5; D gene unclear. The CDR3 loop spans 14 amino acids. CDR1 is SGHDT, CDR2 YYEEEE, per germline. Trimming cost V 0 bases and J 0 bases, with 4 bases left between them.

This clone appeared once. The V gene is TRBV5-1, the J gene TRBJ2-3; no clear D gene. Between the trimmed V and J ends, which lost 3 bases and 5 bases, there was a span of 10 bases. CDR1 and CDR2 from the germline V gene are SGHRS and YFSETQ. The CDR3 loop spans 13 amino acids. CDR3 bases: TGCGCCAGCAGCTCGCCATTGGGAGATACGCAGTATTTT. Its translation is CASSSPLGDTQYF.

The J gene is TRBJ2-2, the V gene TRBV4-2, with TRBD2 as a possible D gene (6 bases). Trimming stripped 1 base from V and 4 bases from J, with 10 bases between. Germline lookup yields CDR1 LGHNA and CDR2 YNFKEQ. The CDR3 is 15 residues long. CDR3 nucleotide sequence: TGTGCCAGCAGCCAAGCTGGAGGGGTCACCGGGGAGCTGTTTTTT. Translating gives CASSQAGGVTGELFF.

This CDR3 is CASSELQGWDTEAFF. DNA of the CDR3: TGTGCCAGCAGTGAGTTACAGGGTTGGGACACTGAAGCTTTCTTT. This chain joins TRBV2 and TRBJ1-1; perhaps TRBD1 as D (6 bases). From germline, CDR1 is SNHLY and CDR2 FYNNEI. V was pared by 3 bases and J by 3 bases, with 14 bases between. The CDR3 extends over 15 amino acids.

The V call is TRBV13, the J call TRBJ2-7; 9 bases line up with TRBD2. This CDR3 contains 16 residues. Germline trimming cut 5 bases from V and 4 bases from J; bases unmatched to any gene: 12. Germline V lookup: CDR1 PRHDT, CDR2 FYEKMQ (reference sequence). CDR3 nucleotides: TGTGCCAGCAGCCTTAAAGGACTAGCGTATGGGTACGAGCAGTACTTC. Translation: CASSLKGLAYGYEQYF.